The 8 T cell receptor beta chains listed next were all sequenced from one sample in a study of cytomegalovirus exposure and HLA in healthy donors. Primers for the PCR totalled 60 Vbeta and 13 Jbeta. The repertoire was sequenced with immunoSEQ multiplex PCR; TCRdb's copy has only in-frame clones and lacks some. This sample carries 110,000 to 150,000 clones, around 70% of them seen once, and the ten largest clones take roughly 1.7%. Sequencing was carried out using PBMCs. The origin of the receptors is a woman aged 25 to 39 in good health and CMV-seronegative.

This sequence joins TRBV18 and TRBJ2-2; 9 nucleotides align to TRBD1. CDR3 size: 16 residues. With V trimmed by 1 base and J by 4 bases, 4 bases remained unmatched. Germline CDR1 KGHSH, CDR2 LQKENI. In nucleotides, the CDR3 is TGTGCCAGCTCACCACAGGGACAGGGTACCACCGGGGAGCTGTTTTTT. Its translation is CASSPQGQGTTGELFF.

This clone has only a few counts. This CDR3 reads CASTPGTYLYNEQFF. DNA of the CDR3: TGTGCCAGTACTCCCGGGACTTATCTTTACAATGAGCAGTTCTTC. This sequence joins TRBV19 and TRBJ2-1; possible D gene TRBD2, 6 bases. Germline CDR1 LNHDA, CDR2 SQIVND (reference sequence). The CDR3 length is 15 residues. The V end was cut by 7 bases, the J end by 4 bases, with 17 bases between.

The chain recombines TRBV2 with TRBJ1-1; TRBD1 might be the D (5 bases). The germline gives CDR1 SNHLY, CDR2 FYNNEI. The V end lost 8 bases, the J end lost 6 bases, and 16 bases lay between the germline ends. The CDR3 covers 13 residues. The CDR3 DNA sequence: TGTGCCAGCGGAGGTACGGGGGTGGCTGAAGCTTTCTTT. This sequence encodes CASGGTGVAEAFF.

The chain combines TRBV28 with TRBJ2-6, with D tentatively TRBD1 (5 bases). Germline CDR1 is MDHEN and CDR2 is SYDVKM. The CDR3 runs 17 residues. The V end was cut by 6 bases, the J end by 2 bases, with 17 bases between. The CDR3 sequence is CASRNATELTGANVLTF. CDR3 DNA sequence: TGTGCCAGCAGAAATGCGACAGAGTTGACTGGGGCCAACGTCCTGACTTTC.

The V call is TRBV18, the J call TRBJ2-1, with 9 bases fitting TRBD1. CDR3 length: 17 amino acids. Germline loops: CDR1 KGHSH, CDR2 LQKENI. After removal of 3 bases from V and 0 bases from J, the junction contained 6 bases not matched to a gene. Written as DNA, the CDR3 is TGTGCCAGCTCACCCCTAGGACAGGGGTTCTCCTACAATGAGCAGTTCTTC. Amino acids: CASSPLGQGFSYNEQFF.

The V gene is TRBV2, the J gene TRBJ2-7; D is possibly TRBD1 (7 bases). Germline loops: CDR1 SNHLY, CDR2 FYNNEI. Trimming left V 1 base short and J 4 bases short, with 14 bases between. The CDR3 extends over 15 amino acids. CDR3 sequence (DNA): TGTGCCAGCAGTGAAGGGCCAGGGGGGCCATACGAGCAGTACGTC. It yields the protein CASSEGPGGPYEQYV.

This clone has only a few counts. The chain uses TRBV4-1 and TRBJ1-5, with D possibly matching TRBD1 (5 bases). V lost 0 bases, J lost 7 bases, and 13 bases lay in between. The CDR3 extends over 15 amino acids. Germline V gives CDR1 MGHRA, CDR2 YSYEKL. DNA for the CDR3: TGCGCCAGCAGCCAAGAAGGCCAGGGTAAACAGCCCCAGCATTTT. Translated, it gives CASSQEGQGKQPQHF.

J is TRBJ1-6 and V is TRBV9; 7 bases map to TRBD1. CDR1 is SGDLS and CDR2 is YYNGEE in the germline V gene. The CDR3 has 14 residues. V gave up 4 bases and J gave up 10 bases; unmatched junction bases: 8. CDR3 protein: CASSLTGEESPLHF. The CDR3 DNA sequence: TGTGCCAGCAGCCTTACAGGGGAAGAATCACCCCTCCACTTT.